One sample yielded the 15 T cell receptor beta chains listed below, sequenced in a study of T cells after yellow fever vaccination. TCRdb itself ran the 5' RACE reads through MiXCR, one entry per CDR3 protein. The sample records 250,000 to 400,000 distinct CDR3 sequences, roughly 4.3% being singletons. The specimen was PBMCs, collected 5 days after the yellow fever booster vaccination. The receptor set was obtained from a man aged 18-30 years who received the YFV17D yellow fever vaccine.

This clonotype was observed a handful of times. The chain links TRBV20-1 to TRBJ1-2, with TRBD1 as a possible D gene (6 bases). With 1 base removed from V and 6 bases from J, the gap between germline ends came to 15 bases. The CDR3 consists of 14 residues. From germline, CDR1 is DFQATT and CDR2 SNEGSKA (reference sequence). In DNA, the CDR3 is TGCAGTGCTAGAGCTACAGGGACTAAGCATGGCTACACCTTC. Protein product: CSARATGTKHGYTF.

This clonotype was found many times. This chain joins TRBV5-1 and TRBJ2-7; 7 bases are shared with TRBD1. The CDR3 consists of 13 residues. The trim removed 1 base at V and 3 bases at J, leaving 1 base unmatched. Germline CDR1 reads SGHRS; CDR2 reads YFSETQ. The CDR3 bases are TGCGCCAGCAGCTTGACAGGGGTCTACGAGCAGTACTTC. Its protein is CASSLTGVYEQYF.

This clonotype was seen ten or more times. The chain employs TRBV3-1 and TRBJ2-3; D tentatively fits TRBD1 or TRBD2 (6 bases each). Looked up from germline, CDR1 is LGHDT and CDR2 is YNNKEL (reference sequence). Trimming took off 4 bases at V and 6 bases at J, with 17 bases between the two ends. The CDR3 is 15 amino acids. DNA of the CDR3: TGTGCCAGCAGCCCGGGGGCCATCGGAAGTGATACGCAGTATTTT. Translation gives CASSPGAIGSDTQYF.

This chain links TRBV7-3 with TRBJ1-1; D possibly corresponds to TRBD1 (5 bases). The V gene's germline CDR1 is SGHTA and CDR2 FQGTGA. V lost 1 base to trimming and J lost 1 base, with 10 bases between them. The CDR3 has 15 amino acids. The CDR3 loop is CASSLIRGTNTEAFF. The CDR3 DNA reads TGTGCCAGCAGCTTAATACGGGGGACGAACACTGAAGCTTTCTTT.

The sample holds many counts of this clonotype. V and J are TRBV2 and TRBJ2-3; unclear D gene. CDR3 length: 12 residues. The V gene lost 6 bases and the J gene lost 6 bases, with 10 bases spanning the gap. Germline V gene data show CDR1 as SNHLY and CDR2 as FYNNEI. Here the CDR3 DNA reads TGTGCCAGCAGGGCAGAGGTGGATACGCAGTATTTT. It is translated as CASRAEVDTQYF.

The table lists this clonotype with many counts. The chain links TRBV5-6 to TRBJ1-6; TRBD1 might be the D (6 bases). This CDR3 contains 14 residues. Germline CDR1 reads SGHDT; CDR2 reads YYEEEE. V shed 0 bases and J shed 7 bases, with 8 bases lying between them. CDR3 DNA: TGTGCCAGCAGCTTGGCCCAGGGGAATTCACCCCTCCACTTT. This sequence encodes CASSLAQGNSPLHF.

This rearrangement joins TRBV6-2 or TRBV6-3 to TRBJ1-1; D gene ambiguous. With 6 bases removed from V and 9 bases from J, the gap between germline ends came to 11 bases. The CDR3 is 11 amino acids. The V gene's germline CDR1 is MNHEY and CDR2 SVGEGT. The CDR3: CASSSLKKAFF. CDR3 sequence (DNA): TGTGCCAGCAGCTCACTTAAAAAAGCTTTCTTT.

V usage is TRBV5-1 and J usage is TRBJ2-3; the D call may be TRBD1 or TRBD2 (5 bases each). Trimming removed 0 bases from V and 2 bases from J, with 13 bases in between. CDR1 is SGHRS and CDR2 is YFSETQ in the germline V gene. The CDR3 covers 16 residues. CDR3 region: CASSLGDAPITDTQYF. The CDR3, as DNA: TGCGCCAGCAGCTTGGGGGACGCCCCCATCACAGATACGCAGTATTTT.

This clonotype occurred a few times. The CDR3 reads CASSSQGPSTYEQYF. Written as DNA, the CDR3 is TGTGCCAGCAGCTCCCAGGGGCCGAGCACCTACGAGCAGTACTTC. J is TRBJ2-7 and V is TRBV7-2, with a possible D match to TRBD1 (6 bases). V gave up 4 bases and J gave up 2 bases, with 15 bases separating them. The CDR3 is made up of 15 amino acids. The germline V gene encodes CDR1 SGHTA and CDR2 FQGNSA. The full variable domain, completed using reference TRBV7-2 and TRBJ2-7, is GAGVSQSPSNKVTEKGKDVELRCDPISGHTALYWYRQSLGQGLEFLIYFQGNSAPDKSGLPSDRFSAERTGGSVSTLTIQRTQQEDSAVYLCASSSQGPSTYEQYFGPGTRLTVT.

This clonotype appeared many times. The chain is built from TRBV5-1 and TRBJ2-7; 11 nucleotides match TRBD1. Trimming cost V 4 bases and J 5 bases; bases outside gene matches: 11. In germline, CDR1 is SGHRS, CDR2 YFSETQ. This CDR3 comprises 16 residues. Written as DNA, the CDR3 is TGCGCCAGCAGCCCCGCGCCGGACAGGGGGCGTAACGAGCAGTACTTC. Translation: CASSPAPDRGRNEQYF.

This clonotype was detected only a few times. At one end, the junction sequence differs from germline, possibly due to a read error. The chain links TRBV19 to TRBJ2-1, with D tentatively TRBD1 or TRBD2 (6 bases each). The CDR3 runs to 16 residues. Germline assignment: CDR1 LNHDA and CDR2 SQIVND (reference sequence). The DNA for the CDR3 is TGTGACAGTAGTATATCGTCCGGGGGCCACTACAATGAGCAGTTCTTC. Its protein is CDSSISSGGHYNEQFF.

J is TRBJ1-1 and V is TRBV20-1; possibly TRBD1 for D (6 bases). V dropped 5 bases and J dropped 10 bases, with 14 bases sitting between them. CDR3 length: 11 amino acids. The germline CDR1 and CDR2 sequences are DFQATT and SNEGSKA (reference sequence). The CDR3 coding sequence is TGCAGTGCTCAAGGGGGACTGGGAGCTTTCTTT. Its protein is CSAQGGLGAFF.

The J gene is TRBJ2-1, the V gene TRBV20-1, with 14 positions matching TRBD2. The CDR3 is 16 residues long. CDR1 and CDR2 (germline): DFQATT, SNEGSKA (reference sequence). The ends lost 6 bases at V and 0 bases at J; junction bases unmatched: 4. The CDR3, as DNA: TGCAGTGCCTGGACTAGCGGGGGGAGCTCCTACAATGAGCAGTTCTTC. Its translation is CSAWTSGGSSYNEQFF.

Ten or more counts support this clonotype. The chain uses TRBV15 and TRBJ2-7; 9 bases are shared with TRBD2. V trimming: 0 bases; J trimming: 2 bases; junction bases outside the gene matches: 5. Looked up from germline, CDR1 is LNHNV and CDR2 is YYDKDF (reference sequence). CDR3 length: 16 residues. The CDR3, as DNA: TGTGCCACCAGCAGAGATTCGGCTAGCGGGGCCTACGAGCAGTACTTC. Translated: CATSRDSASGAYEQYF.

This clonotype was detected ten times or more. The chain employs TRBV6-6 and TRBJ2-4; D not resolved. The V end lost 0 bases, the J end lost 0 bases, and 12 bases lay between the germline ends. Germline assignment: CDR1 MNHNY and CDR2 SVGAGI (reference sequence). The length of the CDR3 is 17 residues. Written as DNA, the CDR3 is TGTGCCAGCAGTTACTCGAGTACGTCCCTAGCCAAAAACATTCAGTACTTC. Protein sequence: CASSYSSTSLAKNIQYF.